This T cell receptor beta chain stems from a study of identical twins. This CDR3 is 12 amino acids long. V was clipped by 4 bases and J by 7 bases, with 8 bases between them. This clonotype is labeled as medium-sized. A universal primer site came from template switching; cDNA carried unique molecular identifiers. TCRdb re-called the 5' RACE reads through MiXCR, storing one row per CDR3 protein. This sample has hundreds of thousands of distinct CDR3 sequences, with 15% to 20% found just once. These same data were also listed under a study on T cells expressing NK-cell markers.

V gene TRBV12-3 or TRBV12-4 combines with J gene TRBJ1-5; D ambiguous. The TCR sequence derives from a woman aged 18-29 years in good health. Sequencing was performed on PBMCs. The CDR3 DNA reads TGTGCCAGCAGTTCCGGTTTCCAGCCCCAGCATTTT. Amino acids: CASSSGFQPQHF.